The 13 T cell receptor beta chains below all came from one sample that was sequenced in a study of beta chain features in type 1 diabetes. General study results and limits: All four CD4+ subsets from Type 1 diabetes patients carried moderately but significantly shorter TCRB CDR3s.

For these receptors, no antigen is known. Since all of the isolated RNA was reverse transcribed, expressed TCRB transcripts were what got sequenced. TCRdb's table, derived via immunoSEQ multiplex PCR, lists solely in-frame clones and lacks some. Among some 660,000 clones listed, about an eighth were seen once. Sequencing was done on a sample of naive CD4+ T cells from blood. These receptor sequences come from a man between 18 and 35 years old with type 1 diabetes.

J is TRBJ2-7 and V is TRBV2; no clear D. CDR1 is SNHLY, CDR2 FYNNEI, per germline. The CDR3 runs 13 residues. V shed 5 bases and J shed 4 bases, with 12 bases lying between them. As DNA, the CDR3 is TGTGCCAGCAGTTCGCAAGTACCGTACGAGCAGTACTTC. Translation: CASSSQVPYEQYF.

This chain links TRBV25-1 with TRBJ2-2, with a tentative D call TRBD1 (5 bases). CDR3 length equals 18 residues. Deletions cut 0 bases from V and 0 bases from J, with 14 bases between. The germline V gene has CDR1 MGHDK and CDR2 SYGVNS. CDR3 in DNA: TGTGCCAGCAGTGAATATGGGCAGGGCCGTCCGAACACCGGGGAGCTGTTTTTT. This codes for CASSEYGQGRPNTGELFF.

This clone was counted once. The V gene is TRBV7-3, the J gene TRBJ1-1; TRBD1 might be the D (5 bases). The CDR3 sequence is 14 residues long. Per germline, CDR1 SGHTA and CDR2 FQGTGA. The V end lost 9 bases, the J end lost 3 bases, and 17 bases lay between the germline ends. As DNA, the CDR3 is TGTGCCAGTTCATACAGGACTCGGGACACTGAAGCTTTCTTT. As protein: CASSYRTRDTEAFF.

This clone was seen only a few times. The J gene is TRBJ2-3, the V gene TRBV9; D gene ambiguous. From germline, CDR1 is SGDLS and CDR2 YYNGEE. The CDR3 totals 13 residues. Trimming removed 1 base at V and 6 bases at J, with 9 bases between. For the CDR3, the DNA is TGTGCCAGCAGCGTAAGAAACCAGGATACGCAGTATTTT. Protein: CASSVRNQDTQYF.

This chain links TRBV18 with TRBJ1-3, with D unclear. The CDR3 is 16 amino acids. Germline V gene lookup returns CDR1 KGHSH and CDR2 LQKENI. The V and J ends lost 2 bases and 0 bases respectively, with 11 bases between them. In DNA, the CDR3 is TGTGCCAGCTCACCAAGGCAGGTCAGCTCTGGAAACACCATATATTTT. Translating gives CASSPRQVSSGNTIYF.

The chain recombines TRBV7-2 with TRBJ2-7; 11 bases are a match to TRBD1. The trim removed 3 bases at V and 3 bases at J, leaving 1 base unmatched. The CDR3 is made up of 14 amino acids. Germline assignment: CDR1 SGHTA and CDR2 FQGNSA. Here the CDR3 DNA reads TGTGCCAGCAGCTTGGGACAGGGGGACTACGAGCAGTACTTC. This encodes CASSLGQGDYEQYF.

The genes are TRBV5-4 and TRBJ2-7; D unclear. V lost 4 bases, J lost 2 bases, and 16 bases lay in between. The CDR3 totals 15 residues. The germline V gene encodes CDR1 SGHNT and CDR2 YYREEE (reference sequence). The CDR3 coding sequence is TGTGCCAGCAGCCCCGGGCCCTCAGGACCCTACGAGCAGTACTTC. Translating it yields CASSPGPSGPYEQYF. The full variable domain, with the rest looked up from reference TRBV5-4 and TRBJ2-7, is ETGVTQSPTHLIKTRGQQVTLRCSSQSGHNTVSWYQQALGQGPQFIFQYYREEENGRGNFPPRFSGLQFPNYSSELNVNALELDDSALYLCASSPGPSGPYEQYFGPGTRLTVT.

The chain recombines TRBV5-4 with TRBJ2-7; a possible D gene is TRBD1 (6 bases). Germline V CDR1 and CDR2: SGHNT, YYREEE (reference sequence). The length of the CDR3 is 12 residues. The V end was cut by 0 bases, the J end by 8 bases, with 9 bases between. The CDR3 coding sequence is TGTGCCAGCAGCTTGGAGGGGGTGAAGCAGTACTTC. Translated, it gives CASSLEGVKQYF.

The V call is TRBV29-1, the J call TRBJ2-5, with TRBD1 matching 7 bases. V lost 7 bases, J lost 2 bases, and 4 bases stayed unmatched. Germline V gene data show CDR1 as SQVTM and CDR2 as ANQGSEA. This CDR3 comprises 12 residues. CDR3 region: CSGLTGQETQYF. CDR3 sequence (DNA): TGCAGCGGACTGACAGGGCAAGAGACCCAGTACTTC. The complete variable domain, with remaining parts taken from reference TRBV29-1 and TRBJ2-5, reads SAVISQKPSRDICQRGTSLTIQCQVDSQVTMMFWYRQQPGQSLTLIATANQGSEATYESGFVIDKFPISRPNLTFSTLTVSNMSPEDSSIYLCSGLTGQETQYFGPGTRLLVL.

This clone was observed a handful of times. The chain uses TRBV7-3 and TRBJ1-1; TRBD1 aligns across 7 bases. Germline CDR1 SGHTA, CDR2 FQGTGA. The V and J ends lost 2 bases and 3 bases, in that order; junction bases with no gene match: 6. There are 15 residues in the CDR3. The CDR3 nucleotides read TGTGCCAGCAGCTTACTTGGGCAGGGGGACACTGAAGCTTTCTTT. It translates to CASSLLGQGDTEAFF.

This clone was found a few times. The chain couples TRBV6-6 to TRBJ2-1; 8 nucleotides line up with TRBD2. The CDR3 covers 15 residues. Losses at the gene ends were 0 bases for V and 7 bases for J; bases not matched to a gene: 5. Germline V lookup: CDR1 MNHNY, CDR2 SVGAGI (reference sequence). The CDR3 here is CASSYSTPGGNEQFF. The CDR3, as DNA: TGTGCCAGCAGTTACTCGACCCCGGGGGGGAATGAGCAGTTCTTC.

This clone was detected only a few times. The chain uses TRBV5-1 and TRBJ2-6; D not certain. The ends were cut back, 4 bases at V and 2 bases at J, with 10 bases in the middle. There are 15 residues in the CDR3. From germline, CDR1 is SGHRS and CDR2 YFSETQ. CDR3 in DNA: TGCGCCAGCAGCAATGACGCGGCTGGGGCCAACGTCCTGACTTTC. It yields the protein CASSNDAAGANVLTF.

The genes are TRBV28 and TRBJ1-2; D is ambiguous. Germline values: CDR1 MDHEN, CDR2 SYDVKM. V dropped 3 bases and J dropped 5 bases, with 13 bases sitting between them. The CDR3 sequence is 14 residues long. The CDR3 region has the DNA TGTGCCAGCAGTTTCCCTATGGCGCCTTATGGCTACACCTTC. Translated: CASSFPMAPYGYTF.